The 17 T cell receptor beta chains reported below all come from one sample, sequenced in a study of T cell repertoires in cytomegalovirus infection. One entry per CDR3 protein, called by TCRdb with MiXCR from the reads. Here the sample spans roughly 310,000 distinct CDR3 sequences, roughly 29% being singletons. These TCRs' antigens remain unknown. Sequenced material: cultured PBMCs, taken from culture after CMV antigen stimulation. These receptors were taken from a human donor in good health (CMV status not recorded). Some clones in this sample may be carry-over from other donors' samples.

The chain is built from TRBV7-9 and TRBJ2-5, with TRBD1 as a possible D gene (5 bases). This CDR3 is 14 amino acids long. Germline-derived CDR1 and CDR2 are SEHNR and FQNEAQ (reference sequence). The germline V and J ends were trimmed by 5 bases and 4 bases, with 14 bases remaining between them. The CDR3 DNA sequence: TGTGCCAGCAGCGGGGCAGGGATAAGAGAGACCCAGTACTTC. Its protein product is CASSGAGIRETQYF.

The V gene is TRBV7-9, the J gene TRBJ2-1, with no clear D. Trimming left V 0 bases short and J 0 bases short, with 6 bases between. This CDR3 contains 15 residues. The germline gives CDR1 SEHNR, CDR2 FQNEAQ (reference sequence). The CDR3 loop is CASSLASLSYNEQFF. The CDR3, as DNA: TGTGCCAGCAGCTTAGCTTCCCTCTCCTACAATGAGCAGTTCTTC.

V is TRBV5-4 and J is TRBJ2-5, with 9 bases fitting TRBD2. This CDR3 is 14 amino acids long. From germline, CDR1 is SGHNT and CDR2 YYREEE (reference sequence). Trimming at V came to 3 bases and at J to 3 bases, leaving 3 bases not matched to a gene. The CDR3 is CASSSRLAEETQYF. CDR3 DNA sequence: TGTGCCAGCAGCTCCCGACTAGCGGAAGAGACCCAGTACTTC.

The V call is TRBV6-1, the J call TRBJ2-3; unclear D gene. The V gene's germline CDR1 is MNHNS and CDR2 SASEGT. The CDR3 loop spans 14 amino acids. Trimming removed 0 bases from V and 3 bases from J, with 7 bases in between. The CDR3 DNA is TGTGCCAGCAGTGAAGCGAGTAGAACAGATACGCAGTATTTT. This translates into CASSEASRTDTQYF.

This chain joins TRBV6-1 and TRBJ1-1; 8 positions agree with TRBD1. CDR1 and CDR2 from the germline V gene are MNHNS and SASEGT. V was pared by 8 bases and J by 0 bases, with 5 bases of the junction left unmatched. The CDR3 loop spans 14 amino acids. CDR3 DNA: TGTGCCAGCTTGACAGGGGAGCTGAACACTGAAGCTTTCTTT. It translates to CASLTGELNTEAFF.

There are many counts of this clonotype. The chain is built from TRBV20-1 and TRBJ2-5; D gene ambiguous. CDR3 size: 14 residues. V was shortened by 2 bases and J by 1 base, with 11 bases between the two germline ends. Germline-derived CDR1 and CDR2 are DFQATT and SNEGSKA (reference sequence). The CDR3 loop is CSARRSRAQETQYF. CDR3 in DNA: TGCAGTGCTAGAAGGAGTCGTGCCCAAGAGACCCAGTACTTC.

The V gene is TRBV12-5, the J gene TRBJ2-3, with D perhaps TRBD1 (6 bases). The CDR3 has 16 amino acids. V was shortened by 4 bases and J by 5 bases, with 19 bases between the two germline ends. Germline assignment: CDR1 LGHNT and CDR2 FRNRAP. The CDR3 nucleotides read TGTGCTAGTGGTTCGGGACAACCCACCCGTGGAGATACGCAGTATTTT. Translated, it gives CASGSGQPTRGDTQYF.

This clonotype has only a few counts. The V call is TRBV7-9, the J call TRBJ2-3, with unresolved D. CDR3 length: 12 residues. Germline values: CDR1 SEHNR, CDR2 FQNEAQ (reference sequence). V was pared by 3 bases and J by 9 bases, with 10 bases between. The CDR3 sequence: CASSFDSYTQYF. The CDR3 DNA reads as TGTGCCAGCAGCTTCGACTCCTACACGCAGTATTTT.

This clonotype has a single count. A single base separates this from a much larger clone, so it may be a read error. This sequence joins TRBV14 and TRBJ1-2; D call uncertain. This CDR3 is 12 amino acids long. The V gene's germline CDR1 is SGHDN and CDR2 FVKESK. Trimming pared 4 bases from V and 4 bases from J, leaving 7 bases between. The CDR3 spells CASSRRLYGYTF. CDR3 bases: TGTGCCAGCAGCCGACGACTCTATGGCTACACCTTC.

This clonotype was picked up many times. V and J are TRBV28 and TRBJ2-1, with no clear D. This CDR3 region has 13 residues. Deletions cut 3 bases from V and 4 bases from J, with 7 bases between. CDR1 MDHEN and CDR2 SYDVKM come from the germline V gene. The DNA for the CDR3 is TGTGCCAGCAGTTTGGCGGAGTACAATGAGCAGTTCTTC. It specifies CASSLAEYNEQFF.

The chain joins TRBV6-1 to TRBJ1-3; 7 bases line up with TRBD1. This CDR3 has 13 amino acids. Looked up from germline, CDR1 is MNHNS and CDR2 is SASEGT. J gave up 2 bases and V 8 bases, and 3 bases lay outside the gene matches. The DNA for the CDR3 is TGTGCCAGCCACAGGGGTCCTGGAAACACCATATATTTT. Amino acid sequence: CASHRGPGNTIYF.

The chain joins TRBV11-2 to TRBJ2-3; D ambiguous. The CDR3 is made up of 16 amino acids. With 1 base removed from V and 0 bases from J, the gap between germline ends came to 11 bases. Germline CDR1 reads SGHAT; CDR2 reads FQNNGV. CDR3 in amino acids: CASSLGVPSSTDTQYF. CDR3 nucleotide sequence: TGTGCCAGCAGCTTAGGGGTCCCCAGTAGCACAGATACGCAGTATTTT. Drawing the rest from reference TRBV11-2 and TRBJ2-3, the complete variable domain is EAGVAQSPRYKIIEKRQSVAFWCNPISGHATLYWYQQILGQGPKLLIQFQNNGVVDDSQLPKDRFSAERLKGVDSTLKIQPAKLEDSAVYLCASSLGVPSSTDTQYFGPGTRLTVL.

The V and J genes are TRBV2 and TRBJ2-3; 7 nucleotides line up with TRBD1. Germline V gene sequence: CDR1 SNHLY, CDR2 FYNNEI. CDR3 length equals 14 residues. Losses at the gene ends were 3 bases for V and 4 bases for J; bases not matched to a gene: 4. The CDR3 nucleotides are TGTGCCAGCAGTGATCCGCAGGGGGCAGATACGCAGTATTTT. Its protein is CASSDPQGADTQYF.

Regarding this clonotype: An end of the junction differs from the germline gene, which may be a read error. V is TRBV4-1 and J is TRBJ2-3; D might be TRBD2 (5 bases). This CDR3 region has 14 residues. Germline V gives CDR1 MGHRA, CDR2 YSYEKL. The CDR3 DNA reads TGTGCCAGCAGCCACACGACGGGGACAGATACGCAGTATTTT. Amino acid sequence: CASSHTTGTDTQYF.

The chain employs TRBV12-3 or TRBV12-4 and TRBJ1-4; D possibly corresponds to TRBD1 (6 bases). This CDR3 contains 15 residues. The germline V and J ends were trimmed by 7 bases and 3 bases, with 15 bases remaining between them. This CDR3 reads CASTLGDTSNEKLFF. As DNA, the CDR3 is TGTGCCAGCACCCTGGGGGACACTTCTAATGAAAAACTGTTTTTT.

Only a few counts were recorded for this clonotype. V gene TRBV7-8 combines with J gene TRBJ2-1; 7 nucleotides agree with TRBD1. The germline V gene encodes CDR1 SGHVS and CDR2 FQNEAQ. V lost 5 bases, J lost 0 bases, and 7 bases stayed unmatched. The CDR3 has 16 residues. The CDR3 spells CASSLMGQSSYNEQFF. CDR3 nucleotides: TGTGCCAGCAGCCTAATGGGACAGAGCTCCTACAATGAGCAGTTCTTC.

This chain connects TRBV29-1 to TRBJ1-5; D is undetermined. Trimming stripped 6 bases from V and 0 bases from J, with 12 bases between. From germline, CDR1 is SQVTM and CDR2 ANQGSEA. The CDR3 extends over 14 amino acids. The CDR3 region has the DNA TGCAGCGTCTTGGACGGTTATAGCAATCAGCCCCAGCATTTT. Protein: CSVLDGYSNQPQHF.